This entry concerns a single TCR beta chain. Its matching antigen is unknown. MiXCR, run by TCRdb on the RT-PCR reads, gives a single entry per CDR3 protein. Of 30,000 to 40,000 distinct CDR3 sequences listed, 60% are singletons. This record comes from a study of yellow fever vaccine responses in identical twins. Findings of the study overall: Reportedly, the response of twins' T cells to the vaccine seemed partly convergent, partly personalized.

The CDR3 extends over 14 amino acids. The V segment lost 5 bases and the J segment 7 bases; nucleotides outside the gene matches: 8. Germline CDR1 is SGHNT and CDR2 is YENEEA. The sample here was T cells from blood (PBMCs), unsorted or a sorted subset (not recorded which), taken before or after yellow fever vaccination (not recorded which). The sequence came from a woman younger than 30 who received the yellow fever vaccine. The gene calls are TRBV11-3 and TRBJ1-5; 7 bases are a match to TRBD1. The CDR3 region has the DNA TGTGCCAGCAGCCGCACAGGGGCAAAACAGCCCCAGCATTTT. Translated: CASSRTGAKQPQHF.